The 8 T cell receptor beta chains given below trace back to one sample, sequenced in a study of T cell responses to AZD1222 COVID-19 vaccine. TCRdb keeps only in-frame clones here, not all; method: immunoSEQ multiplex PCR. The data show around 190,000 clones, 88% seen once. The sequencing used peripheral blood, collected 28 days after the second AZD1222 dose. The receptor source for this set is an adult who received the AZD1222 COVID-19 vaccine.

This clone occurred a few times. The rearrangement joins TRBV5-4 to TRBJ2-3, with D possibly being TRBD1 (6 bases). The CDR3 is made up of 17 amino acids. V was shortened by 5 bases and J by 4 bases, with 23 bases between the two germline ends. Germline V lookup: CDR1 SGHNT, CDR2 YYREEE (reference sequence). The CDR3 DNA sequence: TGTGCCAGCAGTCTAAGACCCGGGACATACGTATCAGATACGCAGTATTTT. Protein product: CASSLRPGTYVSDTQYF. The complete variable domain, with remaining parts taken from reference TRBV5-4 and TRBJ2-3, reads ETGVTQSPTHLIKTRGQQVTLRCSSQSGHNTVSWYQQALGQGPQFIFQYYREEENGRGNFPPRFSGLQFPNYSSELNVNALELDDSALYLCASSLRPGTYVSDTQYFGPGTRLTVL.

The V and J genes are TRBV30 and TRBJ1-2; 8 positions match TRBD1. J lost 3 bases, V lost 4 bases, and 10 bases had no gene match. Germline loops: CDR1 GTSNPN, CDR2 SVGIG (reference sequence). The length of the CDR3 is 15 residues. The chain's CDR3 is CAWNTRTGLHYGYTF. CDR3 sequence (DNA): TGTGCCTGGAACACTCGGACAGGGCTGCACTATGGCTACACCTTC. Drawing the rest from reference TRBV30 and TRBJ1-2, the complete variable domain is SQTIHQWPATLVQPVGSPLSLECTVEGTSNPNLYWYRQAAGRGLQLLFYSVGIGQISSEVPQNLSASRPQDRQFILSSKKLLLSDSGFYLCAWNTRTGLHYGYTFGSGTRLTVV.

This chain connects TRBV5-4 to TRBJ2-7; possibly TRBD2 for D (5 bases). The CDR3 runs to 12 residues. The V gene lost 1 base and the J gene lost 7 bases, with 9 bases spanning the gap. Germline V CDR1 and CDR2: SGHNT, YYREEE (reference sequence). CDR3 bases: TGTGCCAGCAGCTTGAGGACGGGGGAGCAGTACTTC. Translating it yields CASSLRTGEQYF.

V usage is TRBV9 and J usage is TRBJ2-2; a possible D gene is TRBD1 (5 bases). The V end was cut by 0 bases, the J end by 4 bases, with 10 bases between. Germline assignment: CDR1 SGDLS and CDR2 YYNGEE. This CDR3 region has 15 residues. The CDR3 spells CASSVARVSTGELFF. CDR3 in DNA: TGTGCCAGCAGCGTAGCCAGGGTCAGCACCGGGGAGCTGTTTTTT.

V usage is TRBV3-1 (or the pseudogene TRBV3-2) and J usage is TRBJ2-1, with D maybe TRBD2 (5 bases). This CDR3 has 12 residues. Per germline, CDR1 LGHDT and CDR2 YNNKEL (reference sequence). Trimming took off 7 bases at V and 7 bases at J, with 11 bases between the two ends. The CDR3 protein is CASNSRVNEQFF. The DNA for the CDR3 is TGTGCCAGCAATTCGAGGGTGAATGAGCAGTTCTTC.

V is TRBV30 and J is TRBJ2-7; 8 bases match TRBD1. The CDR3 is 14 amino acids. CDR1 GTSNPN and CDR2 SVGIG come from the germline V gene (reference sequence). V was clipped by 4 bases and J by 2 bases; unmatched bases: 7. The CDR3 sequence is CAWTLAGGTYEQYF. The CDR3 DNA reads as TGTGCCTGGACTCTGGCAGGGGGCACCTACGAGCAGTACTTC. The complete variable domain, with remaining parts taken from reference TRBV30 and TRBJ2-7, reads SQTIHQWPATLVQPVGSPLSLECTVEGTSNPNLYWYRQAAGRGLQLLFYSVGIGQISSEVPQNLSASRPQDRQFILSSKKLLLSDSGFYLCAWTLAGGTYEQYFGPGTRLTVT.

The J gene is TRBJ1-5, the V gene TRBV28; D gene uncertain. Trimming removed 2 bases at V and 0 bases at J, with 8 bases between. The CDR3 sequence is 15 residues long. The germline CDR1 and CDR2 sequences are MDHEN and SYDVKM. The CDR3 region has the DNA TGTGCCAGCAGTTTAGCTCATTATAGCAATCAGCCCCAGCATTTT. Its protein product is CASSLAHYSNQPQHF.

The J gene is TRBJ2-4, the V gene TRBV7-2, with D possibly called TRBD1 or TRBD2 (6 bases each). The CDR3 contains 14 residues. Germline values: CDR1 SGHTA, CDR2 FQGNSA. The V end was cut by 1 base, the J end by 8 bases, with 12 bases between. The DNA for the CDR3 is TGTGCCAGCAGCTTAGGTGGGGGGCTGGACATTCAGTACTTC. It encodes CASSLGGGLDIQYF.